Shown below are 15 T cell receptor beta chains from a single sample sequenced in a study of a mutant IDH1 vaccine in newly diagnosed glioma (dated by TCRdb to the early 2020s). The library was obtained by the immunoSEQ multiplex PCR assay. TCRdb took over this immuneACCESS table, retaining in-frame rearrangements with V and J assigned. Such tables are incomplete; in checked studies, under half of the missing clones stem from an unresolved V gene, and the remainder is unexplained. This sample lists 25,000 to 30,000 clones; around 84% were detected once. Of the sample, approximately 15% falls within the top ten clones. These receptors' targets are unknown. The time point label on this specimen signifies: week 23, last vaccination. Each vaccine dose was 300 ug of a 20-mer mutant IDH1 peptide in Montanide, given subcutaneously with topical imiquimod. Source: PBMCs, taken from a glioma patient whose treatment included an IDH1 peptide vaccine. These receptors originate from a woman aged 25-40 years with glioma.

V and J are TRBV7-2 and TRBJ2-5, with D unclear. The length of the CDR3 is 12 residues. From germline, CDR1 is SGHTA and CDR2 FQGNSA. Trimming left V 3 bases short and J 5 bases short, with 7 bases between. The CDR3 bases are TGTGCCAGCAGCTTGACTGAGGAGACCCAGTACTTC. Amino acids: CASSLTEETQYF.

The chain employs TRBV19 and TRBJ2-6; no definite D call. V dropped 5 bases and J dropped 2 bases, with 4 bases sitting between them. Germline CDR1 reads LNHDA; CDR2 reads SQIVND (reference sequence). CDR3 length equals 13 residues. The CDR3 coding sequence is TGTGCCAGTAGTGGTACTGGGGCCAACGTCCTGACTTTC. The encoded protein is CASSGTGANVLTF.

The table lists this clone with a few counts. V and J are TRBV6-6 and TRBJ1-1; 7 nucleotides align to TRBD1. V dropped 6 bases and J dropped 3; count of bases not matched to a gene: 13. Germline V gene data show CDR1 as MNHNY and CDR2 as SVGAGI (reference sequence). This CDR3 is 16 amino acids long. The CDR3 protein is CASSHPTGKEDTEAFF. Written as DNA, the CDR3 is TGTGCCAGCAGCCACCCGACAGGGAAAGAGGACACTGAAGCTTTCTTT.

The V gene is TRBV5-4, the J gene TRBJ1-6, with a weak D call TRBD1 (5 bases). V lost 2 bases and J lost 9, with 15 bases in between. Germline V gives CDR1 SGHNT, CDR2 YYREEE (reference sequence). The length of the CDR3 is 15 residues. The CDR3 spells CASSFGVAGGSPLHF. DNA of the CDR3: TGTGCCAGCAGCTTCGGGGTGGCGGGGGGTTCACCCCTCCACTTT. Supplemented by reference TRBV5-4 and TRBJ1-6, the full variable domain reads ETGVTQSPTHLIKTRGQQVTLRCSSQSGHNTVSWYQQALGQGPQFIFQYYREEENGRGNFPPRFSGLQFPNYSSELNVNALELDDSALYLCASSFGVAGGSPLHFGNGTRLTVT.

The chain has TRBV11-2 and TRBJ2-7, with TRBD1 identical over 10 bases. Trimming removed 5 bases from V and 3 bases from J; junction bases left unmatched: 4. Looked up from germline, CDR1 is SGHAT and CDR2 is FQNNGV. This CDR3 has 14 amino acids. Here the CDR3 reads CASSNRDRGYEQYF. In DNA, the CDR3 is TGTGCCAGCAGCAACCGGGACAGGGGCTACGAGCAGTACTTC.

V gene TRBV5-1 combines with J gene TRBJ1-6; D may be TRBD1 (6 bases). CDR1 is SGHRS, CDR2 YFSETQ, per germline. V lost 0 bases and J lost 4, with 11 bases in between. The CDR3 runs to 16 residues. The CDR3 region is CASSLGQGRYNSPLHF. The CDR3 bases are TGCGCCAGCAGCTTGGGGCAGGGGAGATATAATTCACCCCTCCACTTT. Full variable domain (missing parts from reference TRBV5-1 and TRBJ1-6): KAGVTQTPRYLIKTRGQQVTLSCSPISGHRSVSWYQQTPGQGLQFLFEYFSETQRNKGNFPGRFSGRQFSNSRSEMNVSTLELGDSALYLCASSLGQGRYNSPLHFGNGTRLTVT.

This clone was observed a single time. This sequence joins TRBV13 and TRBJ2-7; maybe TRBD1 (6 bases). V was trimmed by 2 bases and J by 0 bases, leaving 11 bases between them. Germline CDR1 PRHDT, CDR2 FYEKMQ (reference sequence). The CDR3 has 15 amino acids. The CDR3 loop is CASSLSPDSSYEQYF. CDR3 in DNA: TGTGCCAGCAGCTTATCGCCGGACAGCTCCTACGAGCAGTACTTC.

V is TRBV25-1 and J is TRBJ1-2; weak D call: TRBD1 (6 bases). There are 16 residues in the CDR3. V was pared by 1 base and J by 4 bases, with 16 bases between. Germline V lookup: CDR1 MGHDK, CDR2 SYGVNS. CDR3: CASSELGSTGFYGYTF. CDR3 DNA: TGTGCCAGCAGTGAATTAGGCTCGACAGGCTTCTATGGCTACACCTTC.

The CDR3 here is CASSLAGGETQYF. Written as DNA, the CDR3 is TGCGCCAGCAGCTTGGCAGGGGGCGAGACCCAGTACTTC. This chain connects TRBV5-1 to TRBJ2-5; TRBD1 matches at 8 bases. J gave up 5 bases and V 0 bases, and 0 bases lay outside the gene matches. Germline-derived CDR1 and CDR2 are SGHRS and YFSETQ. The CDR3 runs to 13 residues.

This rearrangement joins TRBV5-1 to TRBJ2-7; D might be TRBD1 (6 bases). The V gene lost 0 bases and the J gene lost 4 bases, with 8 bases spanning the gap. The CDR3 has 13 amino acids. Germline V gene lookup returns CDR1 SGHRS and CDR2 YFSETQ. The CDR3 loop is CASSLDDRYEQYF. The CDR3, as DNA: TGCGCCAGCAGCTTGGACGACAGGTACGAGCAGTACTTC.

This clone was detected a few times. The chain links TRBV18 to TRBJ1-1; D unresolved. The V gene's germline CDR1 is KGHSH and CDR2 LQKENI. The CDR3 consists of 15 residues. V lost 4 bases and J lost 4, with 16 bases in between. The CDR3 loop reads CASSLPWARGTEAFF. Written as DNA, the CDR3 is TGTGCCAGCTCACTTCCTTGGGCCCGGGGCACTGAAGCTTTCTTT.

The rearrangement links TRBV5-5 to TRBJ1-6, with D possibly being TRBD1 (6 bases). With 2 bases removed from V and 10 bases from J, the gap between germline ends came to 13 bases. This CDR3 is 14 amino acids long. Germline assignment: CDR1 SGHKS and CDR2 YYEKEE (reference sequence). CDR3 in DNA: TGTGCCAGCAGCTTTGGGGGGGCCCCCTCACCCCTCCACTTT. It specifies CASSFGGAPSPLHF.

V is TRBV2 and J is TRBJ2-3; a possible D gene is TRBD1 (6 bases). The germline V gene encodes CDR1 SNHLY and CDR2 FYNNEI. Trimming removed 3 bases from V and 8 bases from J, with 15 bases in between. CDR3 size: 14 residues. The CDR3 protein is CASSDGTRRITQYF. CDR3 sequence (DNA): TGTGCCAGCAGTGACGGGACAAGGCGCATTACGCAGTATTTT. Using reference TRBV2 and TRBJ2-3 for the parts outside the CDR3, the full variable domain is EPEVTQTPSHQVTQMGQEVILRCVPISNHLYFYWYRQILGQKVEFLVSFYNNEISEKSEIFDDQFSVERPDGSNFTLKIRSTKLEDSAMYFCASSDGTRRITQYFGPGTRLTVL.

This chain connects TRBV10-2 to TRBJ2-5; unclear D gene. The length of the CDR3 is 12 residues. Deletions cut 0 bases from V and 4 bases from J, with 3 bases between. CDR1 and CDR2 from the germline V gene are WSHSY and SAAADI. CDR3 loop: CASSESGETQYF. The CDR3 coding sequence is TGCGCCAGCAGTGAGTCAGGAGAGACCCAGTACTTC.

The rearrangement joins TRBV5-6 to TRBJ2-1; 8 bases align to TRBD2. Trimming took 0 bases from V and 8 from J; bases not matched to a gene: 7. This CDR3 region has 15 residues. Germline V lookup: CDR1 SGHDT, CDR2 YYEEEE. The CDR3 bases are TGTGCCAGCAGCTTGGCGGGGGGGCCTTTGGATGAGCAGTTCTTC. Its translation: CASSLAGGPLDEQFF. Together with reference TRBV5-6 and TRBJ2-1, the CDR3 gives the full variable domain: DAGVTQSPTHLIKTRGQQVTLRCSPKSGHDTVSWYQQALGQGPQFIFQYYEEEERQRGNFPDRFSGHQFPNYSSELNVNALLLGDSALYLCASSLAGGPLDEQFFGPGTRLTVL.